The source of this TCR beta chain is a study of T cell responses to AZD1222 COVID-19 vaccine. Across the whole study: Second doses were pooled across both intervals (about 4 or about 12 weeks).

Study-wide results and limits: When two AZD1222 doses had been given, Spike-specific TCR breadth and depth rose.

Comment on this clone: The antigen is undetermined.

Assay used: immunoSEQ multiplex PCR; TCRdb lists only in-frame clones, some missing. Among around 140,000 clones listed, roughly 91% were seen once. Germline V gene lookup returns CDR1 LNHNV and CDR2 YYDKDF (reference sequence). The V end lost 2 bases, the J end lost 7 bases, and 15 bases lay between the germline ends. This CDR3 region has 15 residues. This material consisted of peripheral blood, taken on day 0 of AZD1222 vaccination. The sequence was obtained from an adult in good health. The chain couples TRBV15 to TRBJ1-5; D ambiguous. CDR3 in amino acids: CATSRSSLTGQPQHF. CDR3 DNA: TGTGCCACCAGCAGAAGCTCCTTAACGGGGCAGCCCCAGCATTTT.